The 21 T cell receptor beta chains below come from one sample, sequenced in a study of OX40 agonist ivuxolimab in advanced cancers. Assay used: immunoSEQ multiplex PCR; TCRdb lists only in-frame clones, some missing. The data contain under 85,000 clones, 85% to 90% of them singletons. Sequenced here: CD4+ or CD8+ T cells sorted from blood, sampled in a trial of the OX40 agonist ivuxolimab. These receptors came from an adult with an advanced solid tumor such as melanoma, head and neck, liver or kidney cancer.

This clone has more than one count but fewer than ten. The rearrangement uses TRBV10-3 and TRBJ2-2; D gene ambiguous. Trimming shortened V by 7 bases and J by 2 bases, and 2 bases separated the two germline ends. The CDR3 has 11 residues. Germline V gene data show CDR1 as ENHRY and CDR2 as SYGVKD. CDR3 in amino acids: CAITNTGELFF. The CDR3 DNA reads TGTGCCATCACCAACACCGGGGAGCTGTTTTTT.

This clone was counted a few times. The CDR3 DNA follows: TGTGCCAGCAGCCTGGGGACCTTCAACGGGGAGCTGTTTTTT. As protein: CASSLGTFNGELFF. This chain joins TRBV7-2 and TRBJ2-2; D may be TRBD1 or TRBD2 (5 bases each). Germline lookup yields CDR1 SGHTA and CDR2 FQGNSA. Between the trimmed V and J ends, which lost 5 bases and 7 bases, there was a span of 14 bases. The CDR3 consists of 14 residues.

A remark on this clone: This CDR3 is also generated by other DNA sequences in the sample. CDR3 sequence reads: CASSTGQGAPEAFF. The CDR3 coding sequence is TGCGCCAGCAGCACGGGACAGGGGGCACCAGAAGCTTTCTTT. This rearrangement joins TRBV5-1 to TRBJ1-1, with 12 bases matching TRBD1. The CDR3 has 14 amino acids. CDR1 and CDR2 from the germline V gene are SGHRS and YFSETQ. The V and J ends lost 4 bases and 8 bases, in that order; junction bases with no gene match: 6. Full variable domain (outside the CDR3, taken from reference TRBV5-1 and TRBJ1-1): KAGVTQTPRYLIKTRGQQVTLSCSPISGHRSVSWYQQTPGQGLQFLFEYFSETQRNKGNFPGRFSGRQFSNSRSEMNVSTLELGDSALYLCASSTGQGAPEAFFGQGTRLTVV.

This chain uses TRBV9 with TRBJ2-3; a possible D gene is TRBD1 (6 bases). This CDR3 contains 14 residues. Germline V gene data show CDR1 as SGDLS and CDR2 as YYNGEE. V was pared by 4 bases and J by 4 bases, with 13 bases between. In DNA, the CDR3 is TGTGCCAGCAGCCAGGACAGCTGGCCAGATACGCAGTATTTT. Protein: CASSQDSWPDTQYF.

The V gene is TRBV19, the J gene TRBJ1-5; TRBD1 aligns across 8 bases. CDR1 LNHDA and CDR2 SQIVND come from the germline V gene (reference sequence). This CDR3 is 13 amino acids long. V lost 7 bases and J lost 7; bases outside the gene matches: 6. The CDR3 is CASNDRGHQPQHF. The CDR3 nucleotides read TGTGCCAGTAACGACAGGGGTCACCAGCCCCAGCATTTT.

The chain has TRBV6-5 and TRBJ2-6; D unresolved. This CDR3 has 15 amino acids. Germline V CDR1 and CDR2: MNHEY, SVGAGI. The V and J ends lost 0 bases and 1 base respectively, with 4 bases between them. Here the CDR3 DNA reads TGTGCCAGCAGTTACTCCGAGTCTGGGGCCAACGTCCTGACTTTC. This translates into CASSYSESGANVLTF.

The chain joins TRBV18 to TRBJ2-5; the match to TRBD1 covers 7 bases. With V trimmed by 2 bases and J by 4 bases, 10 bases remained unmatched. The CDR3 runs 16 residues. In germline, CDR1 is KGHSH, CDR2 LQKENI. The chain's CDR3 is CASSPRPGQPGETQYF. CDR3 nucleotide sequence: TGTGCCAGCTCACCAAGGCCGGGACAGCCAGGAGAGACCCAGTACTTC.

In its sample, this clone was seen a few times. The rearrangement uses TRBV5-4 and TRBJ1-5; 8 bases are a match to TRBD1. With V trimmed by 4 bases and J by 5 bases, 5 bases remained unmatched. CDR3 length equals 14 residues. Germline lookup yields CDR1 SGHNT and CDR2 YYREEE (reference sequence). The CDR3 loop is CASSLDRAYQPQHF. The CDR3 DNA sequence: TGTGCCAGCAGCCTGGACAGGGCCTATCAGCCCCAGCATTTT.

This sequence joins TRBV29-1 and TRBJ1-1; a weak D match, TRBD1 (6 bases). Germline V gene sequence: CDR1 SQVTM, CDR2 ANQGSEA. V lost 4 bases, J lost 1 base, and 13 bases lay in between. CDR3 length: 14 amino acids. The CDR3 nucleotides are TGCAGCGTTGTGGCAGGGGCCTCGAACACTGAAGCTTTCTTT. Its translation is CSVVAGASNTEAFF.

V gene TRBV28 combines with J gene TRBJ1-2, with D unresolved. Germline-derived CDR1 and CDR2 are MDHEN and SYDVKM. V dropped 3 bases and J dropped 5 bases, with 10 bases sitting between them. CDR3 size: 13 residues. Here the CDR3 DNA reads TGTGCCAGCAGTTTGGGGTCGGAATATGGCTACACCTTC. This codes for CASSLGSEYGYTF.

This chain joins TRBV5-1 and TRBJ2-7, with D possibly being TRBD1 or TRBD2 (5 bases each). The CDR3 contains 14 residues. Germline V gives CDR1 SGHRS, CDR2 YFSETQ. V shed 4 bases and J shed 7 bases, with 18 bases lying between them. CDR3 protein: CASSGRGAVDEQYF. The CDR3 DNA is TGCGCCAGCAGCGGTAGAGGGGCCGTAGATGAGCAGTACTTC.

This clone was seen a single time. The rearrangement joins TRBV27 to TRBJ2-3; 7 nucleotides line up with TRBD1. The CDR3 loop spans 17 amino acids. With 5 bases clipped from V and 4 bases from J, the junction kept 15 bases outside the gene matches. CDR1 is MNHEY and CDR2 is SMNVEV in the germline V gene (reference sequence). The CDR3 loop reads CASSQRPTGKYADTQYF. The CDR3 DNA follows: TGTGCCAGCAGTCAACGCCCGACAGGGAAGTACGCAGATACGCAGTATTTT.

The chain carries TRBV6-5 and TRBJ1-4, with no clear D. The V end was cut by 2 bases, the J end by 3 bases, with 7 bases between. This CDR3 contains 14 residues. Germline CDR1 reads MNHEY; CDR2 reads SVGAGI. The CDR3 nucleotides are TGTGCCAGCAGTTACGATCAGGCTAATGAAAAACTGTTTTTT. Its protein product is CASSYDQANEKLFF.

CDR3 bases: TGTGCCAGCAGCGCCCGTTGGGGGGATAATTCACCCCTCCACTTT. The encoded protein is CASSARWGDNSPLHF. The chain uses TRBV7-3 and TRBJ1-6, with D possibly matching TRBD1 (5 bases). CDR3 size: 15 residues. Trimming removed 5 bases at V and 5 bases at J, with 13 bases between. Germline V lookup: CDR1 SGHTA, CDR2 FQGTGA.

In this sample, this clone turned up once. This rearrangement joins TRBV7-9 to TRBJ1-2; D is possibly TRBD1 (5 bases). The CDR3 runs to 16 residues. Germline CDR1 reads SEHNR; CDR2 reads FQNEAQ (reference sequence). Trimming cost V 2 bases and J 2 bases, with 15 bases left between them. CDR3 amino acids: CASSLRQQTENYGYTF. The CDR3 region has the DNA TGTGCCAGCAGCTTAAGGCAACAGACAGAGAACTATGGCTACACCTTC.

The chain carries TRBV29-1 and TRBJ1-2, with 11 positions matching TRBD1. Germline CDR1 is SQVTM and CDR2 is ANQGSEA. The CDR3 totals 14 residues. V shed 6 bases, J shed 5 bases, and the junction held 8 bases outside the gene matches. CDR3 DNA: TGCAGCGTAGATTGGACAGGGGGCGGATATGGCTACACCTTC. The encoded protein is CSVDWTGGGYGYTF.

The chain uses TRBV6-1 and TRBJ1-5; D unresolved. Germline loops: CDR1 MNHNS, CDR2 SASEGT. The V end was cut by 10 bases, the J end by 1 base, with 8 bases between. This CDR3 is 12 amino acids long. Here the CDR3 reads CATRGSNQPQHF. Written as DNA, the CDR3 is TGTGCCACACGAGGGAGCAATCAGCCCCAGCATTTT.

A remark on this clone: At one of its ends the junction is not consistent with the germline gene, which may arise from a read error. The genes are TRBV7-7 and TRBJ1-1; 10 bases agree with TRBD1. The CDR3 consists of 17 residues. Germline V gene data show CDR1 as SSHAT and CDR2 as FNYEAQ (reference sequence). CDR3 coding DNA: TGTGCTAGCAGCCCCGCGGGACAGGGGAGGATGAACACTGAAGCTTTCTTT. Translating gives CASSPAGQGRMNTEAFF.

The chain joins TRBV11-2 to TRBJ1-6; D gene ambiguous. V lost 3 bases and J 4 bases, leaving 1 base between the germline ends. The V gene's germline CDR1 is SGHAT and CDR2 FQNNGV. The CDR3 is 12 amino acids. CDR3 residues: CASSLYNSPLHF. CDR3 nucleotide sequence: TGTGCCAGCAGCTTGTATAATTCACCCCTCCACTTT.

As to this clone: The sample carries other DNA sequences with the same CDR3. V usage is TRBV5-1 and J usage is TRBJ2-7; the D gene is possibly TRBD1 (5 bases). V gave up 2 bases and J gave up 3 bases, with 9 bases separating them. Germline V CDR1 and CDR2: SGHRS, YFSETQ. The CDR3 contains 13 residues. The CDR3 DNA sequence: TGCGCCAGCAGCTTACTTCAGGGCTACGAGCAGTACTTC. Encoded protein: CASSLLQGYEQYF.

The gene calls are TRBV2 and TRBJ2-7, with TRBD2 identical over 7 bases. This CDR3 is built from 14 residues. V was clipped by 7 bases and J by 2 bases; unmatched bases: 8. Germline assignment: CDR1 SNHLY and CDR2 FYNNEI. The CDR3 DNA reads as TGTGCCAGCACCCGGGGGACTATGGCCTACGAGCAGTACTTC. Its translation is CASTRGTMAYEQYF.